This T cell receptor beta chain was recovered during a study of tumor and adjacent non-tumor tissue in lung cancer (dated by TCRdb to the late 2010s). Looking at the study overall: The cohort included under 15 adenocarcinoma, 2 squamous cell carcinoma and 1 small cell lung cancer patients. Sequencing produced about 130,000,000 productive TCRbeta reads in total, an average of approximately 4 million reads per sample. Using bulk TCRbeta repertoires from 15 lung cancer patients, the study set lung tumor tissue side by side with matched distant non-tumor lung tissue. For each patient, one tumor sample and one normal lung sample were taken, giving thirty paired specimens that underwent TCRbeta CDR3 sequencing. Among the 15 or so patients, ages ranged from roughly 31 to 76 years, around ten were men and 5 were women, and disease was TNM stage I to III.

Libraries were made using multiplex PCR. Data came from an Illumina HiSeq 2500. TCRbeta libraries were constructed through three rounds of nested PCR with primers (Table S4) according to protocols modified from ARM-PCR. Before sequencing, PCR products of 200-500 bp were excised from the gel and purified with the QIAquick gel extraction kit. The published analysis was carried out like this. Trimmomatic was used to clean the reads, FLASH merged the cleaned reads into complete CDR3 sequences, and MiTCR assigned the sequences to V(D)J germline segments. Clonal diversity was computed as the inverse Simpson's index with VDJtools. A read counted as productive if the sequence was in-frame and lacked a premature stop codon. TCRdb ran its own pipeline on the public reads, namely fastp trimming at Q25 and MiXCR clone calling, and kept in-frame beta chains. Every entry covers one CDR3 protein and lists the most common genes and DNA from its rows. The V and J calls were determined by TCRdb, not by the authors. The sample table contains fewer than 85,000 distinct CDR3 sequences; only one count was recorded for roughly 80% of them. Jointly, the top ten make up approximately 12% of the sample.

Bulk unsorted tissue served as the source for RNA extraction, and RNA quality was assessed using a NanoDrop ND-1000 and an Agilent 2100. Newly diagnosed lung cancer patients without prior chemotherapy who had been admitted for thoracic surgery in China between August and November 2014 were enrolled as donors. Anyone who had undergone radiotherapy or chemotherapy before, or who had another cancer at the same time, was left out of the study. Surgical tissue pieces of about 1-2.2 cm3 were preserved in RNAlater solution and stored at -80 °C until use. The study at large found these results: The sequencing platform is not named in the methods, and unique molecular identifiers are not mentioned. Tumor tissue showed significantly greater TCR diversity (inverse Simpson) than normal lung tissue (around 450 vs 150, P = 0.0075, Mann-Whitney U test). Peripheral blood was not sequenced, so blood TCRbeta repertoires were not examined in the lung cancer patients of the study. TCR diversity was significantly higher in younger patients, and higher tumor TCR diversity was associated with shorter overall and disease-free survival. Only approximately 16 patients were included in the cohort, and the need for larger samples and more detailed clinical data was noted by the authors. The top 100 clones accounted for a significantly larger cumulative portion of the repertoire in normal lung than in tumor tissue.

Measured from the cysteine to the phenylalanine, the CDR3 is 15 residues long. Only the CDR3 region is kept as DNA, spanning 45 bases read in frame from base 1. Comment on this clonotype: Which antigen it targets is not known. The junction departs from germline at one end; a sequencing error may be responsible.

The source material was lung tumor tissue. This chain is built from TRBV12-3 or TRBV12-4 and TRBJ2-7, with 9 central nucleotides matching TRBD2. This sequence originates from a woman between 50 and 59 years old with non-small cell lung cancer. The nucleotides read TGTGCCAGTAGTTTAAATGCGGGAGGGGGCTACGAGCAGTACTTC. Translated, this gives CASSLNAGGGYEQYF.